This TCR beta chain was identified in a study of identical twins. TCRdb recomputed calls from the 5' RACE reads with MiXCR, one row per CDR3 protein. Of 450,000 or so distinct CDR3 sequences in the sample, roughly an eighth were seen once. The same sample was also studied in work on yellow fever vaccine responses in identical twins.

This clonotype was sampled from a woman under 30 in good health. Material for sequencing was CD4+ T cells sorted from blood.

The CDR3 DNA reads TGTGCCAGCAGTTTAGGTCCCGGGACAGGTGGCTACACCTTC. As protein: CASSLGPGTGGYTF. This chain uses TRBV12-3 or TRBV12-4 with TRBJ1-2, with 8 bases aligning to TRBD1. The CDR3 spans 14 residues. V gave up 1 base and J gave up 7 bases; unmatched junction bases: 5.